This TCR beta chain was recovered during a study of blood T cell repertoires in COVID-19. Produced via immunoSEQ multiplex PCR; TCRdb's table is partial and in-frame only. The table records around 180,000 clones, over 65% of them present only once. Seattle enrolled patients during active infection and tracked them longitudinally. The junction had 10 bases not matched to a gene; V was cut back by 0 bases and J by 1 base. The CDR3 loop spans 19 amino acids. Germline CDR1 is LGHNA and CDR2 is YNFKEQ. The TCR was taken from a person between 65 and 79 years old with COVID-19, enrolled during active disease. Specimen: peripheral blood. The gene calls are TRBV4-2 and TRBJ2-5; TRBD1 agrees at 11 bases. The CDR3 sequence is CASSQDGGGGQGAQETQYF. DNA for the CDR3: TGTGCCAGCAGCCAAGATGGAGGTGGAGGACAGGGGGCCCAAGAGACCCAGTACTTC.